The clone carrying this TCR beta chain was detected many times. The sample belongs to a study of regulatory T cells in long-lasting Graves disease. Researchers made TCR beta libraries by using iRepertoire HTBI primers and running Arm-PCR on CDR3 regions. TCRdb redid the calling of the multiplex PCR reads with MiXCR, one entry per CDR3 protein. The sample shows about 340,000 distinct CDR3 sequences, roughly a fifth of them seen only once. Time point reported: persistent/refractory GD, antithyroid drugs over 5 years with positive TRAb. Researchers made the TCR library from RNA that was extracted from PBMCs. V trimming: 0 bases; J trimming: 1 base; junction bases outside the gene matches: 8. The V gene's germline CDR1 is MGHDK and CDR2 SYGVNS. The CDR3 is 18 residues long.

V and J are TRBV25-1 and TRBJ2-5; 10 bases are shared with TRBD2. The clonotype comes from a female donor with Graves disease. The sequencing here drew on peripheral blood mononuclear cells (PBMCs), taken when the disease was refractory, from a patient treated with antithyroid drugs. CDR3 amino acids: CASSEYLAGGPTQETQYF. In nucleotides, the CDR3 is TGTGCCAGCAGTGAATATTTAGCGGGAGGCCCAACCCAAGAGACCCAGTACTTC.